This T cell receptor beta chain is from a study of cytomegalovirus exposure and HLA in healthy donors. General observations from the study: Cytomegalovirus association was listed for roughly 160 TCR beta chains.

Clones were read by immunoSEQ multiplex PCR, and TCRdb kept only the in-frame ones, dropping some. The sample has over 200,000 clones, around four fifths seen once; the top ten hold 4.5% to 6%. Germline trimming cut 4 bases from V and 3 bases from J; bases unmatched to any gene: 6. Germline V gene data show CDR1 as MDHEN and CDR2 as SYDVKM. The length of the CDR3 is 16 residues. About this clone: Its antigen is not identified.

Sequenced material: PBMCs. V usage is TRBV28 and J usage is TRBJ2-5, with 12 bases identical to TRBD1. This clonotype was obtained from a woman aged 18-29 years in good health and CMV-seronegative. The CDR3 DNA reads as TGTGCCAGCAGTTGGGCGGGACAGGGGGCCAAAGAGACCCAGTACTTC. This gives the protein CASSWAGQGAKETQYF.